The present T cell receptor (beta chain) was sequenced within a study of T-cell reconstitution after alpha-beta-depleted transplantation in children. The germline V and J ends were trimmed by 6 bases and 9 bases, with 30 bases remaining between them. The CDR3 totals 18 residues. The germline V gene encodes CDR1 SNHLY and CDR2 FYNNEI. A TCRbeta library incorporating unique molecular identifiers was prepared. TCRdb reanalysed the PCR reads using MiXCR and keeps one entry per CDR3 protein. The repertoire holds 530,000 or so distinct CDR3 sequences, with over 20% as singletons. Material: PBMCs, obtained before TCRalphabeta/CD19-depleted stem cell transplant. The chain uses TRBV2 and TRBJ2-4, with a tentative D call TRBD1 (8 bases). The sequence was collected from a boy in the first two years of life with Wiskott-Aldrich syndrome, due to receive a stem cell transplant. CDR3 sequence reads: CASSSNRGVVFGGSIQYF. CDR3 DNA: TGTGCCAGCAGCTCAAACAGGGGGGTCGTCTTCGGCGGGAGCATTCAGTACTTC.